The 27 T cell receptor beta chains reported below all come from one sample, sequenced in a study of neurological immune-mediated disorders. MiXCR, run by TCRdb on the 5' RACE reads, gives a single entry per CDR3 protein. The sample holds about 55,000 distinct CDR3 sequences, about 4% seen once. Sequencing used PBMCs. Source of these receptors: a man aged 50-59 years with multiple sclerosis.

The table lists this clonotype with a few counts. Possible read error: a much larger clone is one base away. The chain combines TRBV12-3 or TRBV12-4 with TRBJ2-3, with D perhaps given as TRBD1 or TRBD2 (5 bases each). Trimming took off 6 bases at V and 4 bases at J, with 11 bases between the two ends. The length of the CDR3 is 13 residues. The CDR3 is CASSPGTADTQYF. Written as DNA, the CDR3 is TGTGCCAGCAGCCCTGGGACCGCAGATACGCAGTATTTT.

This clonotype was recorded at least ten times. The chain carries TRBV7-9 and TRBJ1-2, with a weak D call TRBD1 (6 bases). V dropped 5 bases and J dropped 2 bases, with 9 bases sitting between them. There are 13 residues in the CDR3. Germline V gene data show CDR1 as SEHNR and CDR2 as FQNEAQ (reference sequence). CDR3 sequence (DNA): TGTGCCAGCAGCCCCCAGGGGAACTATGGCTACACCTTC. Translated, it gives CASSPQGNYGYTF.

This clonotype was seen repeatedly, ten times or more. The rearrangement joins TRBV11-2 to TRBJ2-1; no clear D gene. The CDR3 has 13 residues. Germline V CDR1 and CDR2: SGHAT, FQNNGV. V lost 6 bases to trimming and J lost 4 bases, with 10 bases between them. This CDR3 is CASSLERYNEQFF. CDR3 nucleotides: TGTGCCAGCAGTCTGGAAAGATACAATGAGCAGTTCTTC.

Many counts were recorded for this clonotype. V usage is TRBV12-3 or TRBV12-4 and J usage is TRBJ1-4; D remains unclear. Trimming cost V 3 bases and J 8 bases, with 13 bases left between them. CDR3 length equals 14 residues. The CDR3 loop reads CASSFQGLREKLFF. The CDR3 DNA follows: TGTGCCAGCAGTTTTCAAGGTCTAAGGGAAAAACTGTTTTTT.

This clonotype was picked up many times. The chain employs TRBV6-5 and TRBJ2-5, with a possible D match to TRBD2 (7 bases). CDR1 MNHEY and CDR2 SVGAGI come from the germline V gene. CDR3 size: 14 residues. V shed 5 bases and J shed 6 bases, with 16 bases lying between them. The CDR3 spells CASSLIQGGQTQYF. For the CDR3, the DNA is TGTGCCAGCAGTCTAATACAGGGAGGGCAGACCCAGTACTTC.

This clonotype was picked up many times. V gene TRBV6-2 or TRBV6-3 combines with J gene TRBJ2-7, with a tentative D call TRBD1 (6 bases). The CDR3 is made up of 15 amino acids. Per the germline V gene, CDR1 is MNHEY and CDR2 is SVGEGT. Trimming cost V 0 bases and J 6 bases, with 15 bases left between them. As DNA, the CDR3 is TGTGCCAGCAGTTACTCCGGGACAAGGCGATCCGAGCAGTACTTC. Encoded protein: CASSYSGTRRSEQYF.

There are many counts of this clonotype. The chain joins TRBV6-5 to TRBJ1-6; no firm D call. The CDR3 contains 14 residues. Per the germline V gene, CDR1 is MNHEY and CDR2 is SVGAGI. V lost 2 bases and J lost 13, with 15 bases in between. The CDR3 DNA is TGTGCCAGCAGTTACCCGGCCCCGATCCTGCCCCTCCACTTT. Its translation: CASSYPAPILPLHF.

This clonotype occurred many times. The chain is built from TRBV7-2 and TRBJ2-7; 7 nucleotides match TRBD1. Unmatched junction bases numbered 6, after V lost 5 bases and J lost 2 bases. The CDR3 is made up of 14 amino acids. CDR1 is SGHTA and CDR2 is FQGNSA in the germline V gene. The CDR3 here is CASSRGQPPYEQYF. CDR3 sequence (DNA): TGTGCCAGCAGCCGGGGACAGCCTCCCTACGAGCAGTACTTC.

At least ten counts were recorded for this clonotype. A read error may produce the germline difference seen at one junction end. CDR3 sequence: CASSVRGSYNSPLNF. The DNA for the CDR3 is TGTGCCAGCAGTGTCAGGGGGTCCTATAATTCACCCCTCAACTTT. The chain uses TRBV28 and TRBJ1-6; TRBD1 aligns across 7 bases. CDR1 is MDHEN and CDR2 is SYDVKM in the germline V gene. This CDR3 has 15 residues.

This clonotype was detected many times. The CDR3 DNA follows: TGTGCCAGCAGTGACTCAGCGGGAGGGCCCGGGGAGCTGTTTTTT. This gives the protein CASSDSAGGPGELFF. The chain recombines TRBV6-4 with TRBJ2-2; 10 nucleotides line up with TRBD2. The junction had 1 base not matched to a gene; V was cut back by 0 bases and J by 6 bases. Germline CDR1 is MRHNA and CDR2 is SNTAGT. The CDR3 runs to 15 residues.

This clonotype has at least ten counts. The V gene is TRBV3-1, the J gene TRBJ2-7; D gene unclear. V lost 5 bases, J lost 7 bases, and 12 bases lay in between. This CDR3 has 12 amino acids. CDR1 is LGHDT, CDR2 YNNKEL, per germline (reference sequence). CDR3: CASSSRSGEQYF. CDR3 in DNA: TGTGCCAGCAGCTCCCGGTCCGGGGAGCAGTACTTC.

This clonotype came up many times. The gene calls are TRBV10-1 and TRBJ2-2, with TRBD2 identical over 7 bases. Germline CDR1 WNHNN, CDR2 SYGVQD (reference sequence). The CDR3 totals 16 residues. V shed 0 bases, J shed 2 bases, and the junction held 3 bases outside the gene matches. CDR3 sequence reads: CASSESGGSNTGELFF. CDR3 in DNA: TGCGCCAGCAGTGAGTCCGGCGGGAGCAACACCGGGGAGCTGTTTTTT.

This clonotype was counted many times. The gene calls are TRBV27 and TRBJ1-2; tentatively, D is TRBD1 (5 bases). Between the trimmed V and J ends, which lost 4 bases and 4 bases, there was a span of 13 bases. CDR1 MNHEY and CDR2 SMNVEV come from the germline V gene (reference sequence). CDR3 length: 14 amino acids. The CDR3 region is CASSSAGGGYGYTF. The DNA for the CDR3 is TGTGCCAGCAGTTCGGCGGGGGGTGGCTATGGCTACACCTTC.

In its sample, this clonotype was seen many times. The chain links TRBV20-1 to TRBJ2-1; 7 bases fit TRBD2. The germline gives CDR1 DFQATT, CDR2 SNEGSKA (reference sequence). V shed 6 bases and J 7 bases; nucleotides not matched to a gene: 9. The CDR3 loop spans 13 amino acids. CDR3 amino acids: CSAPAPRGNEQFF. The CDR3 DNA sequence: TGCAGTGCCCCAGCTCCGCGGGGGAATGAGCAGTTCTTC.

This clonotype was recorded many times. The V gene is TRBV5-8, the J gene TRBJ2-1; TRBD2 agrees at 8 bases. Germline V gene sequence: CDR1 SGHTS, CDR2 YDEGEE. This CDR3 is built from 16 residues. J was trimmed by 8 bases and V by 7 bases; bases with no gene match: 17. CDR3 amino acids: CASVRRLASGRDEQFF. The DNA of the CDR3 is TGTGCCAGCGTCCGCCGACTAGCGAGTGGGAGGGATGAGCAGTTCTTC.

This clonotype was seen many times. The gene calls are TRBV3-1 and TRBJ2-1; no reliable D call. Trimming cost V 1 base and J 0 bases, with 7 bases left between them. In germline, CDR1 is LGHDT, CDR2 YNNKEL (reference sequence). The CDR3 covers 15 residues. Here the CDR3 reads CASSQGRSSYNEQFF. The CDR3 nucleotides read TGTGCCAGCAGCCAAGGTAGGAGCTCCTACAATGAGCAGTTCTTC.

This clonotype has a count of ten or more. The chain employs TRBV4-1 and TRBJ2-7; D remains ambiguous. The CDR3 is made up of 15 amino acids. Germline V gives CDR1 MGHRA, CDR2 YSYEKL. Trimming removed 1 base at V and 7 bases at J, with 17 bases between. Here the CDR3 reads CASSQGPSTRNEQYF. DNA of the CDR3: TGCGCCAGCAGCCAAGGGCCTAGTACGAGAAATGAGCAGTACTTC.

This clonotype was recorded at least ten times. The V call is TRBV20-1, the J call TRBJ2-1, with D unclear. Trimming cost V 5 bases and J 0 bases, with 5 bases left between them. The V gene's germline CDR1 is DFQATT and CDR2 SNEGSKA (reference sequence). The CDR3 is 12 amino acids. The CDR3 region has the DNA TGCAGTGCTTCGAACTCCTACAATGAGCAGTTCTTC. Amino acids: CSASNSYNEQFF.

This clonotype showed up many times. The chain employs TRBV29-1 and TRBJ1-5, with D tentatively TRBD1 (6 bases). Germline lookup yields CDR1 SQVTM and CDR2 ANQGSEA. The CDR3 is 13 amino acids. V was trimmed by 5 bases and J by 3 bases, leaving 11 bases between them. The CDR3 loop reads CSVQGGPNQPQHF. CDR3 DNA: TGCAGCGTTCAAGGGGGGCCCAATCAGCCCCAGCATTTT.

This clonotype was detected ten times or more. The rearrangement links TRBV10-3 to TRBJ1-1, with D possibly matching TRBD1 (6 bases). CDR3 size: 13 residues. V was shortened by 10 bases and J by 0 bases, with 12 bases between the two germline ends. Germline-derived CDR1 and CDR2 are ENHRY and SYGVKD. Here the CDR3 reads CASTGLMNTEAFF. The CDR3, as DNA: TGTGCCAGTACAGGGCTTATGAACACTGAAGCTTTCTTT.

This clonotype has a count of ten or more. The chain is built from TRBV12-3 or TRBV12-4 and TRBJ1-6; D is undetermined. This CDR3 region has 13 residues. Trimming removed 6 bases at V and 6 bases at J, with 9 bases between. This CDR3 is CASRRVINSPLHF. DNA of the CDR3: TGTGCCAGCAGGCGGGTAATTAATTCACCCCTCCACTTT.

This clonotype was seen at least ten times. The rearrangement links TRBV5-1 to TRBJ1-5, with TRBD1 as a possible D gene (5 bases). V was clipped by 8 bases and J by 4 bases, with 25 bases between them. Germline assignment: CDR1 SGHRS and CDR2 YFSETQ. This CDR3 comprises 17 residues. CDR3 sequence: CARDSRDRHYSNQPQHF. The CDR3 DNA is TGCGCCAGAGACTCCCGGGACCGGCACTACTCGAATCAGCCCCAGCATTTT.

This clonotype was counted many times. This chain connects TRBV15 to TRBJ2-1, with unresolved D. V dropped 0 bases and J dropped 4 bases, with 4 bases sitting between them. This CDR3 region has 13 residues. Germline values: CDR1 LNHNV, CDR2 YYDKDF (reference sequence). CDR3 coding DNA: TGTGCCACCAGCAGAGAGGCTTACAATGAGCAGTTCTTC. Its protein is CATSREAYNEQFF.

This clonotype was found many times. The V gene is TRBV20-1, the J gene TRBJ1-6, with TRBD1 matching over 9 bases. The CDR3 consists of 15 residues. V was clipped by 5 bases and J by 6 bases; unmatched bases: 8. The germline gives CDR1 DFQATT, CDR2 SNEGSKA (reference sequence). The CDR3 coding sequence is TGCAGTGCTCCCCACCAGACAGGGGGTAATTCACCCCTCCACTTT. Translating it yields CSAPHQTGGNSPLHF.

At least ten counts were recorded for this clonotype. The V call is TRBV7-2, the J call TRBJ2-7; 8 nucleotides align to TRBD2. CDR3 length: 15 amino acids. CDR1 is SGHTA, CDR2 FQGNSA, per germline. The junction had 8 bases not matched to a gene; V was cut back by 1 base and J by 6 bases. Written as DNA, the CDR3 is TGTGCCAGCAGCTTAGGACTAGCGCCCCTGGGCGAGCAGTACTTC. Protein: CASSLGLAPLGEQYF.

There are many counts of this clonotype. The CDR3: CASSMRVTSRSTGELFF. The CDR3 DNA reads as TGTGCCAGCAGCATGAGGGTTACTAGCAGGAGCACCGGGGAGCTGTTTTTT. The chain couples TRBV5-6 to TRBJ2-2; tentatively, D is TRBD2 (6 bases). Germline loops: CDR1 SGHDT, CDR2 YYEEEE. Trimming took off 4 bases at V and 4 bases at J, with 20 bases between the two ends. This CDR3 spans 17 amino acids.

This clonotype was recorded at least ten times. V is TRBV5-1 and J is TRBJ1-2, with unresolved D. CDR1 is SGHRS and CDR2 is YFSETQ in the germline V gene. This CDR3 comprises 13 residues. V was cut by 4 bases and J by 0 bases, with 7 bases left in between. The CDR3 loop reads CASSPGTNYGYTF. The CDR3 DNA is TGCGCCAGCAGCCCCGGTACTAACTATGGCTACACCTTC.